The sample holds one count of the clone carrying this TCR beta chain. Sequenced by immunoSEQ multiplex PCR; TCRdb stores in-frame clones only, minus some. The sample lists 2 million to 2.5 million clones; 95% were seen once. This specimen belongs to a study of shared clonotypes between healthy human individuals. The germline CDR1 and CDR2 sequences are KGHSH and LQKENI. The CDR3 covers 13 residues. Trimming removed 6 bases from V and 6 bases from J; junction bases left unmatched: 8. V usage is TRBV18 and J usage is TRBJ2-7; 7 nucleotides align to TRBD1. This receptor was obtained from a man younger than 35 in good health. The sequenced sample consisted of naive CD4+ T cells sorted from blood. Subset indicated: CD45RA+ positively selected. CDR3 amino acids: CASSPSTGVEQYF. CDR3 coding DNA: TGTGCCAGCTCCCCTTCCACAGGGGTCGAGCAGTACTTC. Looking up the rest from reference TRBV18 and TRBJ2-7 gives the full variable domain: NAGVMQNPRHLVRRRGQEARLRCSPMKGHSHVYWYRQLPEEGLKFMVYLQKENIIDESGMPKERFSAEFPKEGPSILRIQQVVRGDSAAYFCASSPSTGVEQYFGPGTRLTVT.